Following are 6 T cell receptor beta chains from one sample sequenced in a study of T cells in Graves' hyperthyroidism and ophthalmopathy. Authors of the study amplified TCR beta CDR3 regions from RNA transcripts. TCR CDR3 regions were first amplified by RT-PCR with HTBI primers. Using its own MiXCR run on the multiplex PCR reads, TCRdb lists one record per CDR3 protein. Among approximately 430,000 distinct CDR3 sequences listed, over 12% were seen once. Sequencing was performed on blood. The receptors originated from a man younger than 35 with Graves' ophthalmopathy.

Ten or more counts support this clonotype. V and J are TRBV2 and TRBJ1-2; D gene unclear. Trimming pared 0 bases from V and 7 bases from J, leaving 15 bases between. The germline CDR1 and CDR2 sequences are SNHLY and FYNNEI. The CDR3 is 15 residues long. This chain's CDR3 is CASSEADGGYGGYTF. The DNA for the CDR3 is TGTGCCAGCAGTGAAGCAGACGGAGGCTATGGTGGCTACACCTTC.

V is TRBV20-1 and J is TRBJ2-7; D is unclear. V dropped 0 bases and J dropped 0 bases, with 9 bases sitting between them. The CDR3 loop spans 14 amino acids. Germline values: CDR1 DFQATT, CDR2 SNEGSKA (reference sequence). This CDR3 reads CSARESGDSYEQYF. The CDR3 coding sequence is TGCAGTGCTAGAGAATCTGGAGACTCCTACGAGCAGTACTTC.

This clonotype appeared a few times. The chain employs TRBV24-1 and TRBJ2-5; 7 positions agree with TRBD2. With V trimmed by 4 bases and J by 2 bases, 6 bases remained unmatched. Per germline, CDR1 KGHDR and CDR2 SFDVKD. This CDR3 has 15 amino acids. The CDR3 DNA follows: TGTGCCACCAGTGAGCCGTCAGCGGGGCAAGAGACCCAGTACTTC. This sequence encodes CATSEPSAGQETQYF.

This clonotype occurred many times. The chain combines TRBV12-3 or TRBV12-4 with TRBJ2-3; either TRBD1 or TRBD2 may fit D (5 bases each). The CDR3 spans 14 residues. V lost 2 bases, J lost 1 base, and 7 bases lay in between. This CDR3 is CASSLLGGTDTQYF. The CDR3, as DNA: TGTGCCAGCAGTTTATTGGGGGGCACAGATACGCAGTATTTT.

The V and J genes are TRBV20-1 and TRBJ1-6, with 11 positions matching TRBD1. The CDR3 extends over 16 amino acids. Germline values: CDR1 DFQATT, CDR2 SNEGSKA (reference sequence). Trimming cost V 1 base and J 11 bases; bases outside gene matches: 10. CDR3 nucleotides: TGCAGTGCTAGAGGGACAGGGGGCGCGTGGAATCCACCCCTCCACTTT. As protein: CSARGTGGAWNPPLHF.

This clonotype was seen many times. This chain connects TRBV12-3 or TRBV12-4 to TRBJ1-2, with TRBD1 as a possible D gene (5 bases). This CDR3 has 16 amino acids. Trimming took off 6 bases at V and 6 bases at J, with 23 bases between the two ends. The CDR3: CASSLNMRGVEDGYTF. In DNA form, the CDR3 reads TGTGCCAGCAGCTTAAACATGCGGGGGGTGGAGGATGGCTACACCTTC.